This T cell receptor beta chain was recovered during a study of T cell responses to AZD1222 COVID-19 vaccine. Overall study results and limits: With two AZD1222 doses given, Spike-specific TCR breadth and depth both rose. Possibly, clonal diversity was underestimated; donors were largely white British and included more females. Researchers took repertoire samples only after the peak T cell response had come. Reports indicate that nearly half of spike-specific TCRs are directed at unmutated variant regions.

TCRdb's copy holds only in-frame clones and misses some; the assay was immunoSEQ multiplex PCR. The data show roughly 120,000 clones, nearly 90% seen once. The V gene's germline CDR1 is LGHNA and CDR2 YNFKEQ. The V end lost 0 bases, the J end lost 2 bases, and 13 bases lay between the germline ends. The CDR3 runs to 16 residues. Points on this clone: Its antigen is undetermined.

This TCR came from an adult in good health. The source was peripheral blood, collected on day 0 of AZD1222 vaccination. The chain links TRBV4-2 to TRBJ2-5; D is perhaps TRBD2 (5 bases). The CDR3 nucleotides are TGTGCCAGCAGCCAAGACCCCGGGATCGTGCAAGAGACCCAGTACTTC. Amino acid sequence: CASSQDPGIVQETQYF.